Below are 5 T cell receptor beta chains sequenced from a single sample in a study of regulatory T cells in long-lasting Graves disease. The authors built TCR beta libraries using iRepertoire HTBI primers and Arm-PCR of CDR3 regions. Using its own MiXCR run on the multiplex PCR reads, TCRdb lists one record per CDR3 protein. This sample has more than 450,000 distinct CDR3 sequences; about 12% occur once, and the top ten carry about 8.3%. Time point of the sample: newly diagnosed GD, antithyroid drugs for less than 3 months. Researchers made the TCR library from RNA that was extracted from PBMCs. These data were also filed under a second study, of T cells in Graves' hyperthyroidism and ophthalmopathy.

The sample in question was peripheral blood mononuclear cells (PBMCs), obtained at new diagnosis, from a patient treated with antithyroid drugs. The receptor set was obtained from a woman under 40 with Graves disease.

This clonotype was picked up a small number of times. The chain employs TRBV6-1 and TRBJ1-5, with 9 bases lining up with TRBD1. CDR3 length: 13 amino acids. Trimming took 4 bases from V and 7 from J; bases not matched to a gene: 2. CDR1 is MNHNS and CDR2 is SASEGT in the germline V gene. In DNA form, the CDR3 reads TGTGCCAGCAGTGGACAGGGGGGACAGCCCCAGCATTTT. This gives the protein CASSGQGGQPQHF.

Many counts were recorded for this clonotype. This chain connects TRBV6-2 or TRBV6-3 to TRBJ1-1; 8 bases fit TRBD1. Germline V gene sequence: CDR1 MNHEY, CDR2 SVGEGT. Trimming cost V 0 bases and J 11 bases; bases outside gene matches: 11. The CDR3 is 15 amino acids. For the CDR3, the DNA is TGTGCCAGCAGTTACTCGAGACAGGGGAAATCTGTTGCTTTCTTT. Protein sequence: CASSYSRQGKSVAFF.

To note about this clonotype: Since a much larger clone is just one base distant, this may be a read error. The CDR3 does not close with the conserved phenylalanine or tryptophan, likely indicating a read error. The CDR3 DNA is TGTGCCAGCAGGGGGACTAGCGTCTCCAATGATGAGCAGTTCCTC. Amino acids: CASRGTSVSNDEQFL. V is TRBV11-3 and J is TRBJ2-1; the match to TRBD2 covers 10 bases. With 6 bases clipped from V and 8 bases from J, the junction kept 10 bases outside the gene matches. CDR3 size: 15 residues. Germline CDR1 reads SGHNT; CDR2 reads YENEEA.

This clonotype was picked up many times. J is TRBJ2-7 and V is TRBV9; a possible D gene is TRBD1 (5 bases). The germline V gene has CDR1 SGDLS and CDR2 YYNGEE. Trimming removed 3 bases at V and 2 bases at J, with 12 bases between. This CDR3 is 14 amino acids long. The CDR3, as DNA: TGTGCCAGCAGCGCGACAGCTACCACCTACGAGCAGTACTTC. Its protein product is CASSATATTYEQYF.

This clonotype was seen a handful of times. V is TRBV12-3 or TRBV12-4 and J is TRBJ2-5; D uncertain. The CDR3 extends over 12 amino acids. The V gene lost 6 bases and the J gene lost 3 bases, with 8 bases spanning the gap. The CDR3 spells CASSLNEETQYF. In DNA, the CDR3 is TGTGCCAGCAGCCTAAACGAAGAGACCCAGTACTTC.